The rows below give T cell receptor beta chains drawn from one sample of a study of cytomegalovirus exposure and HLA in healthy donors. TCRdb's copy holds only in-frame clones and misses some; the assay was immunoSEQ multiplex PCR. The data show under 300,000 clones, 72% seen once. The material sequenced was PBMCs. All receptors derive from a female donor in good health and CMV-seronegative. Both conserved end residues are part of each CDR3. Each record gives: CDR3 DNA, CDR3 protein, clone size, V gene, J gene, D gene. A D gene is named only where the DNA matches it firmly. Clone sizes are given selectively: once, few, many, or a class where the clone is expanded.

CDR3 DNA: TGTGCCAGCAGTTCCCCCGCGGAGAAACTGTTTTTT; CDR3 protein: CASSSPAEKLFF; clone size: -; V gene: TRBV28; J gene: TRBJ1-4; D gene: -
CDR3 DNA: TGTGCCACCCACGGGGGGCCCGGAGAGACCCAGTACTTC; CDR3 protein: CATHGGPGETQYF; clone size: -; V gene: TRBV28; J gene: TRBJ2-5; D gene: -
CDR3 DNA: TGTGCCTGGGCCCCTAGGCGGGAGTACGAGCAGTACTTC; CDR3 protein: CAWAPRREYEQYF; clone size: few; V gene: TRBV30; J gene: TRBJ2-7; D gene: TRBD2
CDR3 DNA: TGTTCCAGCAGCGTTACTAGCGGGAGGGCGGGTAGGTCAGATACGCAGTATTTT; CDR3 protein: CSSSVTSGRAGRSDTQYF; clone size: -; V gene: TRBV7-9; J gene: TRBJ2-3; D gene: TRBD2
CDR3 DNA: TGTGCCTCGGCGGGGCACGACACCGGGGAGCTGTTTTTT; CDR3 protein: CASAGHDTGELFF; clone size: few; V gene: TRBV30; J gene: TRBJ2-2; D gene: -
CDR3 DNA: TGTGCCAGCAGCCGGCCTAGCGGGAGTTCTATCGGGGAGCTGTTTTTT; CDR3 protein: CASSRPSGSSIGELFF; clone size: -; V gene: TRBV27; J gene: TRBJ2-2; D gene: TRBD2
CDR3 DNA: TGCGCCAGCAGCTTGGTGGGGGGAGGCACAGATACGCAGTATTTT; CDR3 protein: CASSLVGGGTDTQYF; clone size: -; V gene: TRBV5-1; J gene: TRBJ2-3; D gene: -
CDR3 DNA: TGTGCCACCAGTACTGGCGGGAGCGGGAATGAGCAGTTCTTC; CDR3 protein: CATSTGGSGNEQFF; clone size: once; V gene: TRBV15; J gene: TRBJ2-1; D gene: TRBD2
CDR3 DNA: TGTGCCTGGAGTGGGGACGGGAGATTCACAGATACGCAGTATTTT; CDR3 protein: CAWSGDGRFTDTQYF; clone size: -; V gene: TRBV30; J gene: TRBJ2-3; D gene: -
CDR3 DNA: TGCGCCAGCAGCTTGGGCAGTCCGAGGGAGCACTACGAGCAGTACTTC; CDR3 protein: CASSLGSPREHYEQYF; clone size: -; V gene: TRBV5-1; J gene: TRBJ2-7; D gene: -
CDR3 DNA: TGTGCCAGCAGCCCCGGGAAACAGCTCCGAAATGAGCAGTTCTTC; CDR3 protein: CASSPGKQLRNEQFF; clone size: -; V gene: TRBV7-6; J gene: TRBJ2-1; D gene: -
CDR3 DNA: TGTGCCAGCAGTTTAATTCGTTCCAGCGGGAACTACAATGAGCAGTTCTTC; CDR3 protein: CASSLIRSSGNYNEQFF; clone size: -; V gene: TRBV28; J gene: TRBJ2-1; D gene: TRBD2
CDR3 DNA: TGTGCCAGCAGAGGGAGCGCGGGGGAAACCGGGGAGCTGTTTTTT; CDR3 protein: CASRGSAGETGELFF; clone size: -; V gene: TRBV28; J gene: TRBJ2-2; D gene: TRBD2
CDR3 DNA: TGTGCCAGCTCACCCCGGGAGGGAGCCTACGGGCAGTACTTC; CDR3 protein: CASSPREGAYGQYF; clone size: -; V gene: TRBV18; J gene: TRBJ2-7; D gene: TRBD2
CDR3 DNA: TGTGCCAGCAGCTCGGGACAGTCAAACACTGAAGCTTTCTTT; CDR3 protein: CASSSGQSNTEAFF; clone size: few; V gene: TRBV28; J gene: TRBJ1-1; D gene: TRBD1
CDR3 DNA: TGCGCCAGCAGCTTCTCGAGCGGCTCCTACAATGAGCAGTTCTTC; CDR3 protein: CASSFSSGSYNEQFF; clone size: -; V gene: TRBV5-1; J gene: TRBJ2-1; D gene: -
CDR3 DNA: TGTGCCAGTTTTAGGGGGGATACGCAGTATTTT; CDR3 protein: CASFRGDTQYF; clone size: -; V gene: TRBV6-5; J gene: TRBJ2-3; D gene: -
CDR3 DNA: TGTTCCAGCAGCTTAGTGGGACTAGCAAGTCTGGTTGAGCAGTTCTTC; CDR3 protein: CSSSLVGLASLVEQFF; clone size: -; V gene: TRBV7-9; J gene: TRBJ2-1; D gene: TRBD2
CDR3 DNA: TGTGCCAGCAGTCGTATCAGGGTGAGGAACACTGAAGCTTTCTTT; CDR3 protein: CASSRIRVRNTEAFF; clone size: -; V gene: TRBV6-5; J gene: TRBJ1-1; D gene: -
CDR3 DNA: TGCGCCAGCAGTGGTGGACAGAGAGCCTACGAGCAGTACTTC; CDR3 protein: CASSGGQRAYEQYF; clone size: once; V gene: TRBV10-1; J gene: TRBJ2-7; D gene: -
CDR3 DNA: TGTGCCAGCGGACCTAGCGGGAAGAGCTCCTACAATGAGCAGTTCTTC; CDR3 protein: CASGPSGKSSYNEQFF; clone size: -; V gene: TRBV28; J gene: TRBJ2-1; D gene: TRBD2
CDR3 DNA: TGTGCCAGCAGTTCATTGTCTGGACGGGACTGGGAGCAGTACTTC; CDR3 protein: CASSSLSGRDWEQYF; clone size: few; V gene: TRBV6-7; J gene: TRBJ2-5; D gene: -
CDR3 DNA: TGTGCCAGCAGTTCTTTTAGCTCCTACGAGCAGTACTTC; CDR3 protein: CASSSFSSYEQYF; clone size: once; V gene: TRBV27; J gene: TRBJ2-7; D gene: -
CDR3 DNA: TGTGCCAGCAGTTACTCGCTCGGCACCGGGGAGCTGTTTTTT; CDR3 protein: CASSYSLGTGELFF; clone size: few; V gene: TRBV6-5; J gene: TRBJ2-2; D gene: -
CDR3 DNA: TGTGCCAGCTCAGAAACGGTGGGCACCACCTACGAGCAGTACTTC; CDR3 protein: CASSETVGTTYEQYF; clone size: few; V gene: TRBV18; J gene: TRBJ2-7; D gene: -
CDR3 DNA: TGTGCCAGCGGACCGGGACAGGGGGTACACATTCAGTACTTC; CDR3 protein: CASGPGQGVHIQYF; clone size: -; V gene: TRBV14; J gene: TRBJ2-4; D gene: TRBD1
CDR3 DNA: TGTGCAAGTCCTATACGGGGAGAGGCTAGCGGTAGCACAGATACGCAGTATTTT; CDR3 protein: CASPIRGEASGSTDTQYF; clone size: few; V gene: TRBV12-2; J gene: TRBJ2-3; D gene: -
CDR3 DNA: TGTGCCAGCAGCTCATCCAGTGACTGGGGACTCGAGCAGTACTTC; CDR3 protein: CASSSSSDWGLEQYF; clone size: once; V gene: TRBV7-2; J gene: TRBJ2-7; D gene: -
CDR3 DNA: TGTGCCAGCAGCTTGCCGGGGACAGGGGGCTACGAGCAGTACTTC; CDR3 protein: CASSLPGTGGYEQYF; clone size: -; V gene: TRBV5-4; J gene: TRBJ2-7; D gene: TRBD1
CDR3 DNA: TGTGCCAGCAGCCCTGGTTCCACGGGTGAGCAGTTCTTC; CDR3 protein: CASSPGSTGEQFF; clone size: -; V gene: TRBV11-3; J gene: TRBJ2-1; D gene: -
CDR3 DNA: TGTGCCAGCAGTTTTATCTCGAGTCCTGAAGCTTTCTTT; CDR3 protein: CASSFISSPEAFF; clone size: -; V gene: TRBV28; J gene: TRBJ1-1; D gene: -
CDR3 DNA: TGTGCCAGCAGTTTAGCTAGCGGGAGGGTCTACGAGCAGTACTTC; CDR3 protein: CASSLASGRVYEQYF; clone size: -; V gene: TRBV27; J gene: TRBJ2-7; D gene: TRBD2
CDR3 DNA: TGTGCCAGCAGTGATGGGGCCGGGAGGATCGAGACCCAGTACTTC; CDR3 protein: CASSDGAGRIETQYF; clone size: -; V gene: TRBV2; J gene: TRBJ2-5; D gene: TRBD2
CDR3 DNA: TGTGCCAGCAGTTACCGCGGGGCGGCCACTGAAGCTTTCTTT; CDR3 protein: CASSYRGAATEAFF; clone size: once; V gene: TRBV6-6; J gene: TRBJ1-1; D gene: -
CDR3 DNA: TGCGCCAGCAGCTTACAGGGGATCAACTATGGCTACACCTTC; CDR3 protein: CASSLQGINYGYTF; clone size: -; V gene: TRBV5-1; J gene: TRBJ1-2; D gene: TRBD1
CDR3 DNA: TGTGCCAGCAGCTTGGCCGGGGTCCAAGAGACCCAGTACTTC; CDR3 protein: CASSLAGVQETQYF; clone size: -; V gene: TRBV5-6; J gene: TRBJ2-5; D gene: -
CDR3 DNA: TGTGCCAGCAGTTTTACTAGCGGGAGGTGGGGAGATACGCAGTATTTT; CDR3 protein: CASSFTSGRWGDTQYF; clone size: -; V gene: TRBV6-6; J gene: TRBJ2-3; D gene: TRBD2
CDR3 DNA: TGCGTCAGCAGCATGAGACAGGGGCCCACAGATACGCAGTATTTT; CDR3 protein: CVSSMRQGPTDTQYF; clone size: once; V gene: TRBV5-1; J gene: TRBJ2-3; D gene: TRBD1
CDR3 DNA: TGCGCCAGCAGCTTAGGGGGTTCGGACTACGAGCAGTACTTC; CDR3 protein: CASSLGGSDYEQYF; clone size: -; V gene: TRBV5-1; J gene: TRBJ2-7; D gene: -
CDR3 DNA: TGTGCCAGCTCACCACCCCGGGGAGGGGTCTCCTACGAGCAGTACTTC; CDR3 protein: CASSPPRGGVSYEQYF; clone size: -; V gene: TRBV18; J gene: TRBJ2-7; D gene: TRBD2
CDR3 DNA: TGCGCCAGCAGCCAAGTCGGAGCGGGGGGCTACGAGCAGTACTTC; CDR3 protein: CASSQVGAGGYEQYF; clone size: -; V gene: TRBV4-1; J gene: TRBJ2-7; D gene: TRBD2
CDR3 DNA: TGTGCCAGTAGTAGCCAACTAGCGGGAGGCTACGAGCAGTACTTC; CDR3 protein: CASSSQLAGGYEQYF; clone size: -; V gene: TRBV19; J gene: TRBJ2-7; D gene: TRBD2